This T cell receptor beta chain stems from a study of graft-versus-host responses after intestinal transplantation. Study summary: All recipients were given anti-thymocyte globulin induction, and tacrolimus and steroids were then administered for three to four years.

About this clone itself: Antigen: not known.

The junction had 8 bases not matched to a gene; V was cut back by 7 bases and J by 3 bases. CDR1 is SQVTM, CDR2 ANQGSEA, per germline. This CDR3 is 14 amino acids long. Sequenced by immunoSEQ multiplex PCR; TCRdb stores in-frame clones only, minus some. The sample lists approximately 24,000 clones, more than 85% seen once, with 0.5% to 0.6% in the top ten. Broader study findings: Detected in recipient marrow were GvH clones, some of which were first observed in ileum or blood.

The clonotype originates from a human patient who received an intestinal transplant, so some T cells may come from the graft donor. The V gene is TRBV29-1, the J gene TRBJ2-1; TRBD2 agrees at 8 bases. Sequencing was performed on PBMCs, taken 18 days after transplant. CDR3 nucleotides: TGCAGCGGCGCTCATAGCGGGGTCTACAATGAGCAGTTCTTC. Its protein product is CSGAHSGVYNEQFF.